This T cell receptor beta chain emerged from a study of CD8 T cells in Susac syndrome. In the multiple sclerosis control group, patients were treatment-naive and had stable or active relapsing-remitting disease. In contrast to the negatively isolated CD8+ and CD4+ T cells, TEMRA cells were FACS-enriched. RNA in amounts of roughly 0.5 to 1 ug was reverse transcribed with random hexamers. The CDR3 of TCR beta was amplified by immunoSEQ multiplex PCR across 54 Vbeta and 13 Jbeta. In TCRdb, the immunoSEQ multiplex PCR reads were re-called with MiXCR into one record per CDR3 protein. Of hundreds of thousands of distinct CDR3 sequences in the sample, about 85% were seen once. Germline CDR1 is SGHRS and CDR2 is YFSETQ. V was clipped by 5 bases and J by 0 bases; unmatched bases: 4. This CDR3 has 14 residues.

This chain joins TRBV5-1 and TRBJ1-1; TRBD1 matches 7 bases. The sequenced sample consisted of CD8+ T cells from PBMCs. The source is a human donor with multiple sclerosis. CDR3 region: CASSPGQMNTEAFF. In DNA form, the CDR3 reads TGCGCCAGCAGTCCGGGACAGATGAACACTGAAGCTTTCTTT.